This record looks at one T cell receptor beta chain sequence and its context. The junction departs from the called germline gene at one end, perhaps through a read error. The data originate from a study of blood T cell repertoires in COVID-19. Study-level information: Sample material is recorded as cDNA or gDNA derived from T cells, B-cell-depleted T cells, or PBMCs.

Data came from immunoSEQ multiplex PCR; TCRdb stores just in-frame clones and leaves some out. The sample holds 150,000 to 200,000 clones, around 80% seen once. The CDR3 is 15 amino acids. Germline-derived CDR1 and CDR2 are SSHAT and FNYEAQ (reference sequence). The sample was peripheral blood. V usage is TRBV7-7 and J usage is TRBJ2-5, with 10 bases lining up with TRBD1. This receptor was obtained from a man between 70 and 80 years old with active or convalescent COVID-19. CDR3 bases: TGTGCTAGCAGTCCTGGGACAGGGGAGTCGGAGACCCAGTACTTC. Translating it yields CASSPGTGESETQYF. The whole variable domain, remainder taken from reference TRBV7-7 and TRBJ2-5, is GAGVSQSPRYKVTKRGQDVTLRCDPISSHATLYWYQQALGQGPEFLTYFNYEAQPDKSGLPSDRFSAERPEGSISTLTIQRTEQRDSAMYRCASSPGTGESETQYFGPGTRLLVL.